Listed below are T cell receptor beta chains from one sample, sequenced in a study of shared clonotypes between healthy human individuals. Using immunoSEQ multiplex PCR, the repertoire was profiled, and TCRdb retains in-frame clones only, with some absent. The sample yields over a million clones, around 95% seen once. Sequenced sample: naive CD4+ T cells sorted from blood. These TCRs come from a young man in good health. Both conserved end residues are part of each CDR3. D genes are given only for firm matches. A clone size is listed for some rows: how often the clone was seen (once, few, many), or a class if it is expanded.

size,D,V,J,CDR3,DNA
NA,NA,TRBV27,TRBJ2-7,CASRAKVWDEQYF,TGTGCCAGCAGGGCTAAGGTGTGGGACGAGCAGTACTTC
NA,NA,TRBV9,TRBJ2-7,CASSPTGPPSYEQYF,TGTGCCAGCAGCCCAACAGGGCCCCCATCCTACGAGCAGTACTTC
NA,TRBD2,TRBV5-4,TRBJ2-3,CASSPGLADTDTQYF,TGTGCCAGCAGCCCGGGACTAGCAGACACAGATACGCAGTATTTT
NA,TRBD1,TRBV27,TRBJ2-1,CASSGQGAYNEQFF,TGTGCCAGCAGTGGACAGGGGGCCTACAATGAGCAGTTCTTC
NA,NA,TRBV7-9,TRBJ1-5,CASSLDGTISNQPQHF,TGTGCCAGCAGCTTAGACGGGACCATAAGCAATCAGCCCCAGCATTTT
NA,TRBD2,TRBV19,TRBJ2-2,CASSPRPGGTGELFF,TGTGCCAGTAGCCCTCGACCGGGAGGCACCGGGGAGCTGTTTTTT
NA,NA,TRBV7-9,TRBJ2-3,CASSPGATDTQYF,TGTGCCAGCAGCCCCGGGGCCACAGATACGCAGTATTTT
NA,TRBD2,TRBV15,TRBJ2-6,CATSGTSGGFSGANVLTF,TGTGCCACCAGTGGTACTAGCGGGGGATTCTCTGGGGCCAACGTCCTGACTTTC
NA,TRBD1,TRBV27,TRBJ2-7,CASSRTGQGMPYEQYF,TGTGCCAGCAGCCGTACGGGACAGGGGATGCCCTACGAGCAGTACTTC
NA,TRBD1,TRBV5-1,TRBJ2-3,CASSRGTALDTDTQYF,TGCGCCAGCAGCCGAGGGACAGCGCTTGACACAGATACGCAGTATTTT
NA,NA,TRBV5-4,TRBJ1-1,CASSLGTGTFFTEAFF,TGTGCCAGCAGCTTGGGAACCGGGACCTTTTTTACTGAAGCTTTCTTT
NA,NA,TRBV6-5,TRBJ1-1,CASSYSPGWSGTEAFF,TGTGCCAGCAGTTATTCTCCGGGTTGGTCCGGCACTGAAGCTTTCTTT
once,TRBD1,TRBV30,TRBJ2-1,CAWSTGTGANEQFF,TGTGCCTGGAGCACCGGGACAGGGGCCAATGAGCAGTTCTTC
NA,TRBD1,TRBV7-2,TRBJ1-5,CASSPDRAFSNQPQHF,TGTGCCAGCAGCCCGGACAGGGCGTTTAGCAATCAGCCCCAGCATTTT